This section outlines one T cell receptor beta chain sequence together with its context. Authors' methods: The authors estimated nucleated cell counts from reference gene primer amplification. The data were produced by immunoSEQ multiplex PCR, yet TCRdb's version contains in-frame clones alone and is incomplete. That table gives V, J and clone size, and the DNA gave D and trimming. This table holds about 140,000 clones, approximately 85% found once. Germline-derived CDR1 and CDR2 are KGHDR and SFDVKD. Trimming took 3 bases from V and 5 from J; bases not matched to a gene: 7. The CDR3 contains 16 residues. This specimen belongs to a study of blood T cell repertoires in COVID-19.

Material for sequencing was peripheral blood. The sequence derives from a woman aged 80 or over with acute or convalescent COVID-19. This chain uses TRBV24-1 with TRBJ2-3; 10 bases match TRBD1. CDR3: CATSDHRQGAIDTQYF. CDR3 in DNA: TGTGCCACCAGTGATCATAGACAGGGGGCAATAGATACGCAGTATTTT.